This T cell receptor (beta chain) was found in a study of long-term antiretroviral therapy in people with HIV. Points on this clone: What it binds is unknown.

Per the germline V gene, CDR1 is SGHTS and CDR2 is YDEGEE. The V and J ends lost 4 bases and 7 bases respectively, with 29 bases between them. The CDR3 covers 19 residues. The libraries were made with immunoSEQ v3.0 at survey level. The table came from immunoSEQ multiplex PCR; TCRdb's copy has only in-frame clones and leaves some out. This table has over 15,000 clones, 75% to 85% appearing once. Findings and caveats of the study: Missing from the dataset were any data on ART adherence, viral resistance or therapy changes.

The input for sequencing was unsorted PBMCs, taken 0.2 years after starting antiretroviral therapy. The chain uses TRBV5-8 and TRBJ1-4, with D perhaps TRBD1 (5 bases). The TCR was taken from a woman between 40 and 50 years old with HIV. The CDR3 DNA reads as TGTGCCAGCAGCCCGATTCGGAGTGGGGCTGTTGGTGGAGGTGAAAAACTGTTTTTT. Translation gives CASSPIRSGAVGGGEKLFF. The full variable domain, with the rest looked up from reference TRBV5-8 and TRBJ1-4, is EAGVTQSPTHLIKTRGQQATLRCSPISGHTSVYWYQQALGLGLQFLLWYDEGEERNRGNFPPRFSGRQFPNYSSELNVNALELEDSALYLCASSPIRSGAVGGGEKLFFGSGTQLSVL.